The rows below give T cell receptor beta chains drawn from one sample of a study of blood T cell repertoires in COVID-19. Data came from immunoSEQ multiplex PCR; TCRdb stores just in-frame clones and leaves some out. The data hold some 200,000 clones, with about 85% observed a single time. The sequenced material came from peripheral blood. These receptor sequences come from a woman aged 70-85 years with COVID-19, enrolled during active disease. Both conserved end residues are part of each CDR3. Each record gives: D gene, clone size, V gene, J gene, CDR3 protein, CDR3 DNA. D genes are given only for firm matches. Part of the rows lack a size; the others show once, few, many or a class for expanded clones.

d_call: -
clone_size: -
v_call: TRBV28
j_call: TRBJ2-7
cdr3_aa: CASSGPDTSFSEQYF
cdr3_nt: TGTGCCAGTTCCGGCCCTGACACCTCGTTCTCCGAGCAGTACTTC

d_call: TRBD2
clone_size: few
v_call: TRBV9
j_call: TRBJ2-3
cdr3_aa: CASRGAGETDTQYF
cdr3_nt: TGTGCCAGCAGAGGAGCGGGGGAGACAGATACGCAGTATTTT

d_call: -
clone_size: few
v_call: TRBV5-4
j_call: TRBJ2-3
cdr3_aa: CASGYLSTDTQYF
cdr3_nt: TGTGCCAGCGGCTACTTGTCTACAGATACGCAGTATTTT

d_call: -
clone_size: -
v_call: TRBV28
j_call: TRBJ2-1
cdr3_aa: CASRPRAHNEQFF
cdr3_nt: TGTGCCAGCAGACCCAGGGCACACAATGAGCAGTTCTTC

d_call: TRBD1
clone_size: -
v_call: TRBV7-8
j_call: TRBJ1-4
cdr3_aa: CASSSGTANEKLFF
cdr3_nt: TGTGCCAGCAGCTCCGGGACAGCTAATGAAAAACTGTTTTTT

d_call: -
clone_size: few
v_call: TRBV2
j_call: TRBJ1-2
cdr3_aa: CASTRRGNYGYTF
cdr3_nt: TGTGCCAGCACCCGAAGAGGGAACTATGGCTACACCTTC

d_call: -
clone_size: -
v_call: TRBV27
j_call: TRBJ1-6
cdr3_aa: CASSFRQGTGSYNSPLHF
cdr3_nt: TGTGCCAGCAGTTTTAGGCAAGGAACAGGTTCCTATAATTCACCCCTCCACTTT

d_call: TRBD2
clone_size: once
v_call: TRBV30
j_call: TRBJ2-3
cdr3_aa: CAARTSGFTDTQYF
cdr3_nt: TGTGCCGCAAGGACTAGCGGGTTTACAGATACGCAGTATTTT

d_call: -
clone_size: -
v_call: TRBV7-2
j_call: TRBJ1-2
cdr3_aa: CASSLALQGGGYTF
cdr3_nt: TGTGCCAGCAGCTTAGCGCTCCAGGGAGGTGGCTACACCTTC

d_call: -
clone_size: -
v_call: TRBV20-1
j_call: TRBJ2-7
cdr3_aa: CSADRRYEQYF
cdr3_nt: TGCAGTGCGGACAGACGCTACGAGCAGTACTTC

d_call: TRBD1
clone_size: -
v_call: TRBV2
j_call: TRBJ2-1
cdr3_aa: CASTEGAGEQFF
cdr3_nt: TGTGCCAGCACCGAGGGGGCGGGTGAGCAGTTCTTC

d_call: -
clone_size: -
v_call: TRBV6-5
j_call: TRBJ2-7
cdr3_aa: CASSQGFEQYF
cdr3_nt: TGTGCCAGCAGTCAGGGATTCGAGCAGTACTTC

d_call: -
clone_size: -
v_call: TRBV30
j_call: TRBJ2-4
cdr3_aa: CAWSTPGTPPNQYF
cdr3_nt: TGTGCCTGGAGTACTCCCGGGACTCCTCCCAACCAGTACTTC